Following are 13 T cell receptor beta chains from one sample sequenced in a study of T cells after yellow fever vaccination. From the 5' RACE reads, TCRdb called clonotypes with MiXCR, one entry per CDR3 protein. The sample comprises 300,000 or so distinct CDR3 sequences, roughly 13% of which are singletons, and roughly 0.5% rests with the top ten. Material: CD4+ T cells sorted from PBMCs, obtained 45 days after the yellow fever booster vaccination. These TCRs come from a man under 40 who received the YFV17D yellow fever vaccine.

The chain has TRBV7-2 and TRBJ2-7; 7 nucleotides line up with TRBD2. V trimming: 5 bases; J trimming: 6 bases; junction bases outside the gene matches: 10. The CDR3 is 14 amino acids. CDR1 is SGHTA, CDR2 FQGNSA, per germline. The CDR3 protein is CASSLGLGISEQYF. The CDR3 DNA reads as TGTGCCAGCAGCCTTGGACTAGGGATCTCCGAGCAGTACTTC. Full variable domain (outside the CDR3, taken from reference TRBV7-2 and TRBJ2-7): GAGVSQSPSNKVTEKGKDVELRCDPISGHTALYWYRQSLGQGLEFLIYFQGNSAPDKSGLPSDRFSAERTGGSVSTLTIQRTQQEDSAVYLCASSLGLGISEQYFGPGTRLTVT.

The chain employs TRBV12-3 or TRBV12-4 and TRBJ2-7; TRBD2 matches 7 bases. The CDR3 has 14 residues. The V segment lost 6 bases and the J segment 1 base; nucleotides outside the gene matches: 6. The CDR3, as DNA: TGTGCCAGCAGGTGGGGGGGATCATCCTACGAGCAGTACTTC. This encodes CASRWGGSSYEQYF.

This clonotype appeared a few times. The chain employs TRBV20-1 and TRBJ2-7; D perhaps matches TRBD2 (5 bases). The CDR3 extends over 13 amino acids. Germline CDR1 DFQATT, CDR2 SNEGSKA (reference sequence). V was trimmed by 6 bases and J by 3 bases, leaving 15 bases between them. CDR3 nucleotides: TGCAGTGCAAAGAACCGGGAACTCTACGAGCAGTACTTC. This codes for CSAKNRELYEQYF.

The chain recombines TRBV5-8 with TRBJ2-7, with no clear D. The germline gives CDR1 SGHTS, CDR2 YDEGEE. CDR3 length: 14 amino acids. The ends were cut back, 6 bases at V and 2 bases at J, with 15 bases in the middle. CDR3: CASISSYGTYEQYF. CDR3 sequence (DNA): TGTGCCAGCATCTCTTCCTACGGAACCTACGAGCAGTACTTC.

With respect to this clonotype: The junction shows a germline mismatch at one end, possibly a read error. The J gene is TRBJ2-7, the V gene TRBV10-3, with a weak D call TRBD1 (6 bases). Germline values: CDR1 ENHRY, CDR2 SYGVKD. CDR3 length: 14 amino acids. The DNA of the CDR3 is TGTGCCATCAGTGAGAGCCAGGGGCCCTACGAGCAGTGCTTC. Its translation: CAISESQGPYEQCF.

The rearrangement joins TRBV18 to TRBJ2-7; the D gene is possibly TRBD2 (6 bases). Trimming took 1 base from V and 5 from J, leaving 12 bases between them. Per the germline V gene, CDR1 is KGHSH and CDR2 is LQKENI. The CDR3 sequence is 14 residues long. The CDR3 DNA is TGTGCCAGCTCACCACTTTCGGGAGAGAACGAGCAGTACTTC. Translating gives CASSPLSGENEQYF. The full variable domain, with the rest looked up from reference TRBV18 and TRBJ2-7, is NAGVMQNPRHLVRRRGQEARLRCSPMKGHSHVYWYRQLPEEGLKFMVYLQKENIIDESGMPKERFSAEFPKEGPSILRIQQVVRGDSAAYFCASSPLSGENEQYFGPGTRLTVT.

In regard to this clonotype: Given a much more abundant clone one base away, this may be a read error. The chain recombines TRBV20-1 with TRBJ1-6; D unresolved. Germline values: CDR1 DFQATT, CDR2 SNEGSKA (reference sequence). The CDR3 spans 15 residues. The V and J ends lost 7 bases and 6 bases respectively, with 19 bases between them. The CDR3 nucleotides read TGCAGTGAAACCCCTCCGGGGAACCTTAATTCACCCCTCCACTTT. It specifies CSETPPGNLNSPLHF.

This clonotype was detected only a few times. The genes are TRBV7-2 and TRBJ1-3; 8 bases align to TRBD1. CDR3 size: 16 residues. V shed 3 bases, J shed 4 bases, and the junction held 8 bases outside the gene matches. CDR1 and CDR2 (germline): SGHTA, FQGNSA. This CDR3 reads CASSFPGQGAGNTIYF. CDR3 nucleotides: TGTGCCAGCAGCTTCCCAGGGCAGGGGGCGGGAAACACCATATATTTT. Filled out from reference TRBV7-2 and TRBJ1-3, the complete variable domain reads GAGVSQSPSNKVTEKGKDVELRCDPISGHTALYWYRQSLGQGLEFLIYFQGNSAPDKSGLPSDRFSAERTGGSVSTLTIQRTQQEDSAVYLCASSFPGQGAGNTIYFGEGSWLTVV.

This clonotype has just a few counts. As DNA, the CDR3 is TGTGCCAGCAGGGACAGGGGGCAAGAGACCCAGTACTTC. Translated: CASRDRGQETQYF. The chain is built from TRBV6-1 and TRBJ2-5, with 10 bases lining up with TRBD1. The CDR3 has 13 residues. V dropped 6 bases and J dropped 2; count of bases not matched to a gene: 0. Germline CDR1 and CDR2: MNHNS and SASEGT.

This chain connects TRBV18 to TRBJ2-1; D gene ambiguous. Per the germline V gene, CDR1 is KGHSH and CDR2 is LQKENI. Trimming cost V 6 bases and J 2 bases, with 11 bases left between them. There are 14 residues in the CDR3. The CDR3 coding sequence is TGTGCCAGCTCGATGATTTCTCCCTACAATGAGCAGTTCTTC. The encoded protein is CASSMISPYNEQFF.

The V call is TRBV5-4, the J call TRBJ1-1; D remains ambiguous. Trimming took off 4 bases at V and 10 bases at J, with 14 bases between the two ends. Germline assignment: CDR1 SGHNT and CDR2 YYREEE (reference sequence). This CDR3 region has 12 residues. This CDR3 reads CASSTRTSRAFF. The CDR3 DNA is TGTGCCAGCAGCACCCGCACATCCCGAGCTTTCTTT.

In this sample, this clonotype turned up many times. The chain uses TRBV12-3 or TRBV12-4 and TRBJ2-2, with D maybe TRBD1 (6 bases). V lost 8 bases to trimming and J lost 1 base, with 8 bases between them. CDR3 length: 13 amino acids. The CDR3 reads CASGRGNTGELFF. DNA of the CDR3: TGTGCCAGCGGCAGGGGGAACACCGGGGAGCTGTTTTTT.

This clonotype has a handful of counts. V gene TRBV6-5 combines with J gene TRBJ1-2; tentatively, D is TRBD1 (5 bases). V lost 2 bases to trimming and J lost 1 base, with 8 bases between them. Germline V gives CDR1 MNHEY, CDR2 SVGAGI. This CDR3 comprises 14 residues. The CDR3 loop reads CASSYQGINYGYTF. CDR3 DNA sequence: TGTGCCAGCAGTTACCAGGGTATTAACTATGGCTACACCTTC.